This T cell receptor (beta chain) was found in a study of blood T cell repertoires in COVID-19. Across the study: Spain, Italy and the United States supplied samples that represented acute and convalescent COVID-19.

Participants were aged roughly 18 to 90 years, lived in around 25 US areas, and enrolled virtually. The CDR3 loop spans 14 amino acids. Germline V lookup: CDR1 SGHRS, CDR2 YFSETQ. The V and J ends lost 0 bases and 5 bases respectively, with 9 bases between them. How the authors handled the data: Amplified reference gene primers provided the basis for estimating nucleated cell counts. Libraries were prepared by immunoSEQ multiplex PCR; TCRdb keeps only in-frame clonotypes and omits some of them. From that table come the V and J calls and clone size; the DNA was used to work out D and trimming. The data hold about 200,000 clones, with 82% observed a single time.

The specimen was PBMCs or T cells enriched from blood (not recorded which). The receptor was isolated from a woman aged 55-69 years with acute COVID-19. The gene calls are TRBV5-1 and TRBJ2-4; the D gene is possibly TRBD1 (6 bases). CDR3 nucleotide sequence: TGCGCCAGCAGCTTGGACCCAGGGGAAAACATTCAGTACTTC. It specifies CASSLDPGENIQYF. The whole variable domain, filled in from reference TRBV5-1 and TRBJ2-4, reads KAGVTQTPRYLIKTRGQQVTLSCSPISGHRSVSWYQQTPGQGLQFLFEYFSETQRNKGNFPGRFSGRQFSNSRSEMNVSTLELGDSALYLCASSLDPGENIQYFGAGTRLSVL.